Presented here are 27 T cell receptor beta chains from one specimen sequenced in a study of vaccination and CD4 T cells after COVID-19. No antigen has been assigned to these receptors. Cultured CD4+ T cells had their DNA profiled by the Oncomine TCR Beta short-read assay. TCRdb fed the PCR reads into MiXCR, producing one record per CDR3 protein. Here the sample spans roughly 28,000 distinct CDR3 sequences, around two fifths being singletons. The time point denotes: late sampling 161 to 241 days after vaccination in a few convalescent patients. Treatment of the sample: roughly ten-day PBMC culture with coronavirus spike peptide pools or control peptides (ViraFEST assay). This sample comprised CD4+ T cells from blood, cultured in vitro, obtained about 7 months after SARS-CoV-2 vaccination. The receptors were gathered from a human donor who had recovered from COVID-19.

A few counts support this clonotype. The chain links TRBV7-3 to TRBJ1-5; no clear D gene. Germline CDR1 is SGHTA and CDR2 is FQGTGA. The CDR3 loop spans 13 amino acids. V was pared by 5 bases and J by 7 bases, with 12 bases between. The CDR3 sequence: CASSLAHGQPQHF. CDR3 nucleotide sequence: TGTGCCAGCAGCCTGGCACACGGGCAGCCCCAGCATTTT.

This clonotype turned up a few times. The chain combines TRBV20-1 with TRBJ2-3, with unresolved D. Germline-derived CDR1 and CDR2 are DFQATT and SNEGSKA (reference sequence). This CDR3 comprises 13 residues. Deletions cut 3 bases from V and 2 bases from J, with 9 bases between. The CDR3 DNA is TGCAGTGCTAGTGTGGCGACCACAGATACGCAGTATTTT. The encoded protein is CSASVATTDTQYF.

This rearrangement joins TRBV11-3 to TRBJ1-1, with 8 positions matching TRBD1. CDR3 size: 15 residues. CDR1 SGHNT and CDR2 YENEEA come from the germline V gene. V shed 4 bases and J 1 base; nucleotides not matched to a gene: 5. The DNA for the CDR3 is TGTGCCAGCAGCTCGATGGGACAGGAGAACACTGAAGCTTTCTTT. Translating gives CASSSMGQENTEAFF. The full variable domain, its missing parts supplied by reference TRBV11-3 and TRBJ1-1, is EAGVVQSPRYKIIEKKQPVAFWCNPISGHNTLYWYLQNLGQGPELLIRYENEEAVDDSQLPKDRFSAERLKGVDSTLKIQPAELGDSAVYLCASSSMGQENTEAFFGQGTRLTVV.

J is TRBJ2-1 and V is TRBV7-2; D unresolved. The CDR3 consists of 13 residues. Germline V gene data show CDR1 as SGHTA and CDR2 as FQGNSA. Trimming cost V 6 bases and J 3 bases, with 9 bases left between them. CDR3 sequence: CASSVTVYNEQFF. The CDR3, as DNA: TGTGCCAGCAGTGTAACCGTCTACAATGAGCAGTTCTTC.

The rearrangement uses TRBV5-5 and TRBJ2-3, with D hard to call. CDR3 length: 12 amino acids. Trimming took off 6 bases at V and 7 bases at J, with 12 bases between the two ends. Germline V gene lookup returns CDR1 SGHKS and CDR2 YYEKEE (reference sequence). As DNA, the CDR3 is TGTGCCAGCACCGCACTGCAGTATACGCAGTATTTT. It is translated as CASTALQYTQYF. Based on the CDR3 plus reference TRBV5-5 and TRBJ2-3, the full variable domain is DAGVTQSPTHLIKTRGQQVTLRCSPISGHKSVSWYQQVLGQGPQFIFQYYEKEERGRGNFPDRFSARQFPNYSSELNVNALLLGDSALYLCASTALQYTQYFGPGTRLTVL.

This clonotype was observed a few times. This chain links TRBV27 with TRBJ1-6; D gene unclear. Looked up from germline, CDR1 is MNHEY and CDR2 is SMNVEV (reference sequence). The CDR3 has 15 amino acids. Trimming removed 8 bases from V and 4 bases from J, with 15 bases in between. CDR3 sequence (DNA): TGTGCCAGCCGGCCCCGTGACGGATATAATTCACCCCTCCACTTT. Its translation is CASRPRDGYNSPLHF.

The CDR3 coding sequence is TGTGCCAGCAGAAGGGGACTAGCCGCTCGAGGGGAGCTGTTTTTT. Encoded protein: CASRRGLAARGELFF. The V call is TRBV6-7, the J call TRBJ2-2, with 9 bases identical to TRBD2. TRBV6-7 is labeled an ORF, and its function is uncertain. The CDR3 has 15 residues. V was pared by 6 bases and J by 8 bases, with 10 bases of the junction left unmatched.

This clonotype was seen a few times. The chain couples TRBV5-4 to TRBJ2-5; 9 positions match TRBD2. The germline V gene has CDR1 SGHNT and CDR2 YYREEE (reference sequence). The ends lost 4 bases at V and 3 bases at J; junction bases unmatched: 4. There are 14 residues in the CDR3. The CDR3 is CASSLAGHKETQYF. CDR3 DNA: TGTGCCAGCAGCCTAGCGGGACATAAAGAGACCCAGTACTTC. Full variable domain (outside the CDR3, taken from reference TRBV5-4 and TRBJ2-5): ETGVTQSPTHLIKTRGQQVTLRCSSQSGHNTVSWYQQALGQGPQFIFQYYREEENGRGNFPPRFSGLQFPNYSSELNVNALELDDSALYLCASSLAGHKETQYFGPGTRLLVL.

This clonotype has only a few counts. This chain uses TRBV19 with TRBJ2-7; no definite D call. The CDR3 loop spans 13 amino acids. The V end was cut by 10 bases, the J end by 2 bases, with 15 bases between. Germline-derived CDR1 and CDR2 are LNHDA and SQIVND (reference sequence). The CDR3 DNA follows: TGTGCCACCCTATCAACAGAGACCTACGAGCAGTACTTC. Translation gives CATLSTETYEQYF.

This clonotype rates as medium-sized. The chain employs TRBV6-1 and TRBJ1-5, with 7 positions matching TRBD1. V dropped 8 bases and J dropped 9; count of bases not matched to a gene: 10. This CDR3 comprises 13 residues. Germline V gene data show CDR1 as MNHNS and CDR2 as SASEGT. CDR3 amino acids: CASGRGMSLPQHF. CDR3 DNA sequence: TGTGCCAGCGGCAGGGGGATGAGTCTGCCCCAGCATTTT.

The rearrangement links TRBV7-2 to TRBJ1-1; 9 nucleotides align to TRBD1. V gave up 5 bases and J gave up 6 bases; unmatched junction bases: 4. The V gene's germline CDR1 is SGHTA and CDR2 FQGNSA. The CDR3 is 13 amino acids. In DNA form, the CDR3 reads TGTGCCAGCAGCGGGACAGGGCGGGCTGAAGCTTTCTTT. Residues: CASSGTGRAEAFF. The entire variable domain, with the rest obtained from reference TRBV7-2 and TRBJ1-1, is as follows: GAGVSQSPSNKVTEKGKDVELRCDPISGHTALYWYRQSLGQGLEFLIYFQGNSAPDKSGLPSDRFSAERTGGSVSTLTIQRTQQEDSAVYLCASSGTGRAEAFFGQGTRLTVV.

V gene TRBV2 combines with J gene TRBJ1-2, with no clear D. Trimming pared 3 bases from V and 8 bases from J, leaving 19 bases between. The length of the CDR3 is 15 residues. Per the germline V gene, CDR1 is SNHLY and CDR2 is FYNNEI. The DNA of the CDR3 is TGTGCCAGCAGTGACCTGAGCGCGGCAGTGGGCGGCTACACCTTC. Translated: CASSDLSAAVGGYTF. Full variable domain (missing parts from reference TRBV2 and TRBJ1-2): EPEVTQTPSHQVTQMGQEVILRCVPISNHLYFYWYRQILGQKVEFLVSFYNNEISEKSEIFDDQFSVERPDGSNFTLKIRSTKLEDSAMYFCASSDLSAAVGGYTFGSGTRLTVV.

The V call is TRBV18, the J call TRBJ1-1; the match to TRBD1 covers 10 bases. This CDR3 has 14 amino acids. The V segment lost 8 bases and the J segment 1 base; nucleotides outside the gene matches: 4. Germline V gene sequence: CDR1 KGHSH, CDR2 LQKENI. CDR3 in DNA: TGTGCCAGCACCGGGACAGGGGCGAACACTGAAGCTTTCTTT. Residues: CASTGTGANTEAFF.

V is TRBV27 and J is TRBJ1-2; 7 bases are a match to TRBD1. Germline V gives CDR1 MNHEY, CDR2 SMNVEV (reference sequence). This CDR3 spans 15 amino acids. Trimming took 3 bases from V and 7 from J; bases not matched to a gene: 11. CDR3 loop: CASSFGDSRSRGYTF. CDR3 nucleotide sequence: TGTGCCAGCAGTTTTGGGGACAGCAGATCTCGTGGCTACACCTTC.

The chain has TRBV15 and TRBJ2-7; 10 bases align to TRBD2. After removal of 5 bases from V and 2 bases from J, the junction contained 6 bases not matched to a gene. CDR3 size: 15 residues. CDR1 is LNHNV and CDR2 is YYDKDF in the germline V gene (reference sequence). CDR3 DNA: TGTGCCACCAGCCTACGGACTAGCGGAACCTACGAGCAGTACTTC. This encodes CATSLRTSGTYEQYF.

This clonotype was seen more than once but under ten times. The rearrangement uses TRBV25-1 and TRBJ1-1; a possible D gene is TRBD1 (5 bases). V was trimmed by 3 bases and J by 5 bases, leaving 13 bases between them. This CDR3 has 14 residues. Germline CDR1 reads MGHDK; CDR2 reads SYGVNS. The CDR3 DNA reads as TGTGCCAGCAGTGAGTCCGGGGGTAGGACTGAAGCTTTCTTT. Translating it yields CASSESGGRTEAFF.

This clonotype occurred a few times. The genes are TRBV20-1 and TRBJ2-3; 8 bases are shared with TRBD2. The CDR3 loop spans 15 amino acids. Germline V CDR1 and CDR2: DFQATT, SNEGSKA (reference sequence). The J segment lost 4 bases and the V segment lost 2 bases, leaving 8 bases of the junction unmatched. CDR3 in amino acids: CSARILAAKADTQYF. CDR3 bases: TGCAGTGCTAGAATACTAGCGGCGAAAGCAGATACGCAGTATTTT.

CDR3 in amino acids: CSAPQGPANTGELFF. The DNA of the CDR3 is TGCAGTGCGCCACAGGGACCCGCGAACACCGGGGAGCTGTTTTTT. The rearrangement uses TRBV20-1 and TRBJ2-2, with a tentative D call TRBD1 (6 bases). Germline CDR1 is DFQATT and CDR2 is SNEGSKA (reference sequence). The V and J ends lost 6 bases and 0 bases respectively, with 14 bases between them. The length of the CDR3 is 15 residues.

V gene TRBV20-1 combines with J gene TRBJ1-1, with D possibly TRBD1 on 6 matching bases. V lost 7 bases, J lost 2 bases, and 17 bases lay in between. This CDR3 is 14 amino acids long. The germline V gene encodes CDR1 DFQATT and CDR2 SNEGSKA (reference sequence). CDR3 sequence: CSGQEGGANTEAFF. DNA for the CDR3: TGCAGTGGGCAAGAGGGGGGGGCTAACACTGAAGCTTTCTTT.

This clonotype has more than one count but fewer than ten. CDR3 protein: CATSYGQNYGYTF. The CDR3 region has the DNA TGTGCCACCAGCTATGGACAGAACTATGGCTACACCTTC. The chain carries TRBV15 and TRBJ1-2; possibly TRBD1 for D (6 bases). Germline V CDR1 and CDR2: LNHNV, YYDKDF (reference sequence). V was shortened by 5 bases and J by 2 bases, with 9 bases between the two germline ends. This CDR3 contains 13 residues.

The chain couples TRBV20-1 to TRBJ2-3; 15 bases match TRBD2. Looked up from germline, CDR1 is DFQATT and CDR2 is SNEGSKA (reference sequence). The CDR3 sequence is 17 residues long. The ends lost 4 bases at V and 0 bases at J; junction bases unmatched: 5. The CDR3 spells CSATGLAGGLSTDTQYF. The CDR3 DNA follows: TGCAGTGCTACGGGACTAGCGGGAGGCCTTAGCACAGATACGCAGTATTTT.

This clonotype came up a few times. The J gene is TRBJ2-2, the V gene TRBV20-1, with unresolved D. CDR1 DFQATT and CDR2 SNEGSKA come from the germline V gene (reference sequence). This CDR3 contains 15 residues. Trimming removed 1 base at V and 0 bases at J, with 9 bases between. The CDR3 is CSARVRRSNTGELFF. CDR3 DNA: TGCAGTGCTAGAGTGCGAAGATCGAACACCGGGGAGCTGTTTTTT.

About this clonotype itself: At one end the junction does not follow the germline gene, possibly because of a read error. The V and J genes are TRBV10-3 and TRBJ1-1, with D possibly TRBD1 on 5 matching bases. The V gene's germline CDR1 is ENHRY and CDR2 SYGVKD. The CDR3 runs 14 residues. The CDR3 region has the DNA TGTGCCATCAGTGACAGGGTTGGGAACAATGAAGCTTTCTTT. Its translation is CAISDRVGNNEAFF.

J is TRBJ1-5 and V is TRBV20-1; TRBD1 matches 7 bases. J was trimmed by 0 bases and V by 5 bases; bases with no gene match: 7. The CDR3 has 15 amino acids. Germline lookup yields CDR1 DFQATT and CDR2 SNEGSKA (reference sequence). The CDR3 DNA follows: TGCAGTGCTCAGGACAGGCTTCATAGCAATCAGCCCCAGCATTTT. It codes for CSAQDRLHSNQPQHF.

This clonotype was observed a single time. V usage is TRBV29-1 and J usage is TRBJ1-1; 7 bases align to TRBD1. The CDR3 runs to 11 residues. With V trimmed by 6 bases and J by 4 bases, 2 bases remained unmatched. Germline V gene lookup returns CDR1 SQVTM and CDR2 ANQGSEA. Here the CDR3 DNA reads TGCAGCGTGCAGGGGGTCACTGAAGCTTTCTTT. Protein: CSVQGVTEAFF.

CDR3 residues: CASSLWDGGEQYF. The DNA for the CDR3 is TGTGCCAGCAGTTTGTGGGATGGGGGCGAGCAGTACTTC. V is TRBV6-5 and J is TRBJ2-7; D is perhaps TRBD1 or TRBD2 (5 bases each). Germline loops: CDR1 MNHEY, CDR2 SVGAGI. This CDR3 has 13 residues. V was trimmed by 4 bases and J by 6 bases, leaving 13 bases between them.

This rearrangement joins TRBV20-1 to TRBJ2-7; possible D gene TRBD1, 5 bases. Germline V gene lookup returns CDR1 DFQATT and CDR2 SNEGSKA (reference sequence). This CDR3 has 15 amino acids. V lost 3 bases, J lost 0 bases, and 15 bases lay in between. For the CDR3, the DNA is TGCAGTGCTAGTGGGGTCTGGGGCAGCTCCTACGAGCAGTACTTC. Translated: CSASGVWGSSYEQYF.